This TCR beta chain was captured in a study of T-cell reconstitution after alpha-beta-depleted transplantation in children. CDR1 is MGHRA and CDR2 is YSYEKL in the germline V gene. The CDR3 is 14 amino acids. The V gene end was trimmed by 1 base and the J gene end by 5 bases; junction bases not matched to a gene: 4. Unique molecular identifiers were incorporated when the TCRbeta library was constructed. From the PCR reads, TCRdb called clonotypes with MiXCR, one entry per CDR3 protein. This sample has around 600,000 distinct CDR3 sequences, with about 15% found just once. The sequencing here drew on PBMCs from the stem cell graft donor, taken from the stem cell graft. The chain uses TRBV4-1 and TRBJ2-5, with TRBD2 matching over 7 bases. This clonotype was obtained from a human donor who donated a stem cell graft to a child with acute myeloid leukemia. CDR3 protein: CASSQGELAETQYF. The CDR3 DNA reads as TGCGCCAGCAGCCAAGGAGAACTAGCGGAGACCCAGTACTTC.